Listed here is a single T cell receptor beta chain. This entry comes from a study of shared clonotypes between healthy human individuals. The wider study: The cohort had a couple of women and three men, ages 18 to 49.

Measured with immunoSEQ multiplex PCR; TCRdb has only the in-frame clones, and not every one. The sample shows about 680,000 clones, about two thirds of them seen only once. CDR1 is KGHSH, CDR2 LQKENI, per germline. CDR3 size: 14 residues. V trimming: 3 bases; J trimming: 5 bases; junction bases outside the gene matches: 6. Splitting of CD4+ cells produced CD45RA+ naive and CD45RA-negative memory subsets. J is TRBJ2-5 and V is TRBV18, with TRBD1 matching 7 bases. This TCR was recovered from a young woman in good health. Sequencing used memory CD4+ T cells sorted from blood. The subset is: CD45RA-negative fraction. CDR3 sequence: CASSPRTGDETQYF. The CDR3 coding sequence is TGTGCCAGCTCACCGCGGACAGGCGACGAGACCCAGTACTTC.